The next 20 T cell receptor beta chains were all read from a single sample in a study of shared clonotypes between healthy human individuals. Using immunoSEQ multiplex PCR, the repertoire was profiled, and TCRdb retains in-frame clones only, with some absent. The sample includes around 200,000 clones, 80% to 95% of them seen just once. The material sequenced was naive CD4+ T cells sorted from blood. The sample's subset: CD45RA+ positively selected. The receptors stem from a woman aged 25-40 years in good health.

V and J are TRBV7-9 and TRBJ2-3; D gene ambiguous. The V end lost 5 bases, the J end lost 2 bases, and 14 bases lay between the germline ends. The CDR3 consists of 15 residues. Germline V gives CDR1 SEHNR, CDR2 FQNEAQ (reference sequence). CDR3 in DNA: TGTGCCAGCAGCGTGAGTAGTACCCTCACAGATACGCAGTATTTT. Protein product: CASSVSSTLTDTQYF.

This clone was counted once. The V and J genes are TRBV30 and TRBJ1-1; 7 bases are shared with TRBD1. The CDR3 consists of 12 residues. Looked up from germline, CDR1 is GTSNPN and CDR2 is SVGIG (reference sequence). Losses at the gene ends were 0 bases for V and 6 bases for J; bases not matched to a gene: 1. The CDR3 coding sequence is TGTGCCTGGAGTGTAGGGGGCCCTGAAGCTTTCTTT. It is translated as CAWSVGGPEAFF. Drawing the rest from reference TRBV30 and TRBJ1-1, the complete variable domain is SQTIHQWPATLVQPVGSPLSLECTVEGTSNPNLYWYRQAAGRGLQLLFYSVGIGQISSEVPQNLSASRPQDRQFILSSKKLLLSDSGFYLCAWSVGGPEAFFGQGTRLTVV.

The J gene is TRBJ1-2, the V gene TRBV10-1, with D perhaps TRBD1 (5 bases). The CDR3 extends over 15 amino acids. With 0 bases removed from V and 8 bases from J, the gap between germline ends came to 16 bases. Looked up from germline, CDR1 is WNHNN and CDR2 is SYGVQD (reference sequence). The CDR3 DNA follows: TGCGCCAGCAGTGAGTCGGGGACGCCGGCGGGAGGCTACACCTTC. Its protein is CASSESGTPAGGYTF.

Turning to this clone: Distinct nucleotide sequences in the sample also encode this CDR3. This chain joins TRBV2 and TRBJ1-1; D possibly corresponds to TRBD1 (5 bases). CDR1 and CDR2 from the germline V gene are SNHLY and FYNNEI. The CDR3 totals 13 residues. The germline V and J ends were trimmed by 4 bases and 1 base, with 7 bases remaining between them. CDR3 amino acids: CASSVQGNTEAFF. The CDR3 nucleotides are TGTGCCAGCAGTGTGCAGGGGAACACTGAAGCTTTCTTT. Based on the CDR3 plus reference TRBV2 and TRBJ1-1, the full variable domain is EPEVTQTPSHQVTQMGQEVILRCVPISNHLYFYWYRQILGQKVEFLVSFYNNEISEKSEIFDDQFSVERPDGSNFTLKIRSTKLEDSAMYFCASSVQGNTEAFFGQGTRLTVV.

The V and J genes are TRBV20-1 and TRBJ2-7; D is unresolved. Germline V gives CDR1 DFQATT, CDR2 SNEGSKA (reference sequence). The CDR3 has 11 residues. Trimming removed 1 base from V and 3 bases from J, with 4 bases in between. CDR3 DNA: TGCAGTGCTAGAGCTCACTACGAGCAGTACTTC. Translating it yields CSARAHYEQYF.

V and J are TRBV2 and TRBJ1-5, with no clear D. The CDR3 is 14 residues long. Germline V CDR1 and CDR2: SNHLY, FYNNEI. Between the trimmed V and J ends, which lost 3 bases and 1 base, there was a span of 7 bases. DNA for the CDR3: TGTGCCAGCAGTGATTCGACAAGCAATCAGCCCCAGCATTTT. It translates to CASSDSTSNQPQHF.

The chain couples TRBV18 to TRBJ2-7; 8 bases match TRBD2. V shed 3 bases, J shed 1 base, and the junction held 8 bases outside the gene matches. From germline, CDR1 is KGHSH and CDR2 LQKENI. This CDR3 comprises 16 residues. In DNA form, the CDR3 reads TGTGCCAGCTCACCCCGTTTGAGCGGGAGTTCCTACGAGCAGTACTTC. This gives the protein CASSPRLSGSSYEQYF.

The chain is built from TRBV7-9 and TRBJ1-1, with D possibly matching TRBD1 (5 bases). Germline V gene sequence: CDR1 SEHNR, CDR2 FQNEAQ (reference sequence). V lost 1 base to trimming and J lost 2 bases, with 8 bases between them. The CDR3 consists of 14 residues. CDR3 protein: CASSLVQGNTEAFF. CDR3 DNA sequence: TGTGCCAGCAGCTTAGTTCAGGGAAACACTGAAGCTTTCTTT.

The CDR3 DNA reads TGTGCCAGCAGTGAAGCCGGCGCAGGGAAACTTTCCAACTATGGCTACACCTTC. As protein: CASSEAGAGKLSNYGYTF. V gene TRBV2 combines with J gene TRBJ1-2; a weak D match, TRBD1 (5 bases). The CDR3 is 18 amino acids. CDR1 is SNHLY, CDR2 FYNNEI, per germline. Trimming removed 0 bases at V and 2 bases at J, with 19 bases between. The complete variable domain, with remaining parts taken from reference TRBV2 and TRBJ1-2, reads EPEVTQTPSHQVTQMGQEVILRCVPISNHLYFYWYRQILGQKVEFLVSFYNNEISEKSEIFDDQFSVERPDGSNFTLKIRSTKLEDSAMYFCASSEAGAGKLSNYGYTFGSGTRLTVV.

The gene calls are TRBV4-2 and TRBJ2-5, with TRBD2 matching 12 bases. Losses at the gene ends were 4 bases for V and 2 bases for J; bases not matched to a gene: 5. The CDR3 is 16 residues long. The germline V gene encodes CDR1 LGHNA and CDR2 YNFKEQ. Here the CDR3 DNA reads TGTGCCAGCAGCCGGGGGACTAGCGGGCGGCAAGAGACCCAGTACTTC. Translated, it gives CASSRGTSGRQETQYF.

CDR3 amino acids: CASSVAGQGTYEQYF. The CDR3 DNA sequence: TGTGCCAGCAGCGTAGCGGGACAGGGGACCTACGAGCAGTACTTC. The rearrangement joins TRBV9 to TRBJ2-7; 10 positions match TRBD1. V was pared by 0 bases and J by 2 bases, with 2 bases of the junction left unmatched. The germline V gene has CDR1 SGDLS and CDR2 YYNGEE. This CDR3 spans 15 amino acids.

The chain joins TRBV4-1 to TRBJ2-5; 9 bases are shared with TRBD2. With the DNA end fitting TRBJ2-7 better, the J assignment may be wrong. The germline gives CDR1 MGHRA, CDR2 YSYEKL. This CDR3 comprises 19 residues. CDR3 sequence reads: CASSQDKSGRSNRGDEQYF. The DNA for the CDR3 is TGCGCCAGCAGCCAAGATAAGAGCGGGAGGTCAAATCGGGGGGACGAGCAGTACTTC.

The chain employs TRBV5-1 and TRBJ2-6; no clear D gene. The CDR3 runs to 15 residues. The V gene lost 2 bases and the J gene lost 2 bases, with 8 bases spanning the gap. Germline CDR1 reads SGHRS; CDR2 reads YFSETQ. The CDR3 is CASSFHVAGANVLTF. The CDR3, as DNA: TGCGCCAGCAGCTTTCACGTCGCTGGGGCCAACGTCCTGACTTTC.

V and J are TRBV5-6 and TRBJ2-2, with 9 bases identical to TRBD2. The germline V gene encodes CDR1 SGHDT and CDR2 YYEEEE. The CDR3 runs to 17 residues. V was pared by 1 base and J by 1 base, with 5 bases of the junction left unmatched. The CDR3 here is CASSLRGLAWNTGELFF. The CDR3 nucleotides read TGTGCCAGCAGCTTGCGTGGACTAGCGTGGAACACCGGGGAGCTGTTTTTT.

This sequence joins TRBV4-2 and TRBJ2-2, with D unclear. The V end was cut by 0 bases, the J end by 6 bases, with 14 bases between. Germline lookup yields CDR1 LGHNA and CDR2 YNFKEQ. This CDR3 has 16 amino acids. CDR3 amino acids: CASSQERLLASGELFF. The CDR3 DNA reads as TGTGCCAGCAGCCAAGAACGATTGCTGGCGTCCGGGGAGCTGTTTTTT.

This chain joins TRBV28 and TRBJ1-4, with 7 bases fitting TRBD1. V trimming: 2 bases; J trimming: 0 bases; junction bases outside the gene matches: 3. The length of the CDR3 is 16 residues. Germline lookup yields CDR1 MDHEN and CDR2 SYDVKM. This CDR3 is CASSLGTVATNEKLFF. The CDR3 region has the DNA TGTGCCAGCAGTTTAGGGACAGTGGCAACTAATGAAAAACTGTTTTTT. The variable domain in full, with the rest retrieved from reference TRBV28 and TRBJ1-4, is DVKVTQSSRYLVKRTGEKVFLECVQDMDHENMFWYRQDPGLGLRLIYFSYDVKMKEKGDIPEGYSVSREKKERFSLILESASTNQTSMYLCASSLGTVATNEKLFFGSGTQLSVL.

This rearrangement joins TRBV6-1 to TRBJ1-1; perhaps TRBD1 as D (6 bases). CDR3 size: 15 residues. Trimming removed 8 bases from V and 5 bases from J, with 21 bases in between. Germline assignment: CDR1 MNHNS and CDR2 SASEGT. The CDR3 sequence is CASQLAGGARTEAFF. CDR3 sequence (DNA): TGTGCCAGCCAGTTAGCGGGGGGCGCGAGGACTGAAGCTTTCTTT.

The chain has TRBV27 and TRBJ1-1; D may be TRBD1 (6 bases). Deletions cut 6 bases from V and 6 bases from J, with 17 bases between. The CDR3 has 14 residues. Germline values: CDR1 MNHEY, CDR2 SMNVEV (reference sequence). CDR3 bases: TGTGCCAGCAGCCCATGGCCGGGGGCCCCTGAAGCTTTCTTT. Encoded protein: CASSPWPGAPEAFF.

The rearrangement links TRBV4-2 to TRBJ2-7; no definite D call. The V gene lost 0 bases and the J gene lost 1 base, with 10 bases spanning the gap. CDR1 and CDR2 (germline): LGHNA, YNFKEQ. The CDR3 has 15 residues. CDR3 sequence (DNA): TGTGCCAGCAGCCAAGAAAGGGTTTCTTCCTACGAGCAGTACTTC. Translation gives CASSQERVSSYEQYF.

This clone was found a few times. The chain employs TRBV28 and TRBJ2-7; D gene ambiguous. V lost 2 bases and J lost 5, with 7 bases in between. CDR3 size: 12 residues. The germline V gene has CDR1 MDHEN and CDR2 SYDVKM. CDR3 region: CASSLDFHEQYF. DNA of the CDR3: TGTGCCAGCAGTTTAGATTTCCACGAGCAGTACTTC. The full variable domain, completed using reference TRBV28 and TRBJ2-7, is DVKVTQSSRYLVKRTGEKVFLECVQDMDHENMFWYRQDPGLGLRLIYFSYDVKMKEKGDIPEGYSVSREKKERFSLILESASTNQTSMYLCASSLDFHEQYFGPGTRLTVT.